This is a list of T cell receptor beta chains from one sample in a study of blood T cell repertoires in COVID-19. Method: immunoSEQ multiplex PCR; TCRdb's copy keeps in-frame clones and lacks some. The sample contains about 100,000 clones, more than 85% of which appear only once. The material sequenced was peripheral blood. These receptors were collected from a man aged 45-65 years with active COVID-19. Each CDR3 is given without its conserved first and last residue. The size field is filled for only some rows; it gives once, few, many or a size class.

J gene	V gene	clone size	CDR3 protein
TRBJ1-2	TRBV5-6	.	ASSFPGQNYGYT
TRBJ2-3	TRBV6-2/TRBV6-3	.	ASSLQTSGGQY
TRBJ1-5	TRBV19	.	ASSTAGGFQPQH
TRBJ2-5	TRBV5-6	.	ASSLAEGYHETQY
TRBJ2-2	TRBV2	.	ASRDRGRGDTGELF
TRBJ1-5	TRBV24-1	.	ATSDPKTGGRNQPQH
TRBJ1-5	TRBV18	once	ASSPAGTGIIVNSNQPQH
TRBJ2-1	TRBV5-5	.	ASSLFLDTYNEQF
TRBJ2-3	TRBV18	.	ASSREQGGTDTQY
TRBJ2-6	TRBV18	.	ASSPPQGRQSGANVLT
TRBJ1-1	TRBV29-1	.	SVDEGAWNTEAF
TRBJ1-3	TRBV2	.	ASRGQGFSGNTIY
TRBJ1-1	TRBV6-5	.	ASINEGNTEAF
TRBJ1-1	TRBV18	once	ASSPQGGGTEAF
TRBJ2-1	TRBV9	.	ASSVVQGANYNEQF
TRBJ1-2	TRBV19	.	ASSIRTLGHGYT
TRBJ2-1	TRBV5-4	.	ASSPRTSGSLDEQF
TRBJ2-5	TRBV5-4	.	ASSSSPSVPTGFQETQY
TRBJ2-1	TRBV6-5	.	ASSPGGSYNEQF
TRBJ1-5	TRBV7-9	.	ASSPGQENQPQH
TRBJ2-2	TRBV12-3/TRBV12-4	.	ASRPQGPGELF
TRBJ2-3	TRBV7-9	.	ASSSPSGGADTQY
TRBJ2-1	TRBV2	.	ASNQLAGAYNEQF
TRBJ2-5	TRBV29-1	.	SVYGMEETQY
TRBJ2-2	TRBV3-1/TRBV3-2	few	ASSPLRVGGELF
TRBJ2-3	TRBV3-1/TRBV3-2	.	ASSQGGGAADTQY
TRBJ1-6	TRBV7-9	.	ASSRDSLNSPLH
TRBJ2-5	TRBV5-1	.	ASSPVAGGVETQY
TRBJ2-7	TRBV3-1/TRBV3-2	.	ASSRTDKGEQY
TRBJ1-2	TRBV5-1	.	ASSLPGGYGYT
TRBJ2-7	TRBV7-8	.	ASSSDRGPYEQY
TRBJ1-1	TRBV6-5	.	ASRKIQGTEAF
TRBJ2-3	TRBV29-1	.	SVEPGAGDTQY
TRBJ1-6	TRBV2	.	ASSSRTGLEALH
TRBJ2-2	TRBV5-4	.	ASSLGGTGELF